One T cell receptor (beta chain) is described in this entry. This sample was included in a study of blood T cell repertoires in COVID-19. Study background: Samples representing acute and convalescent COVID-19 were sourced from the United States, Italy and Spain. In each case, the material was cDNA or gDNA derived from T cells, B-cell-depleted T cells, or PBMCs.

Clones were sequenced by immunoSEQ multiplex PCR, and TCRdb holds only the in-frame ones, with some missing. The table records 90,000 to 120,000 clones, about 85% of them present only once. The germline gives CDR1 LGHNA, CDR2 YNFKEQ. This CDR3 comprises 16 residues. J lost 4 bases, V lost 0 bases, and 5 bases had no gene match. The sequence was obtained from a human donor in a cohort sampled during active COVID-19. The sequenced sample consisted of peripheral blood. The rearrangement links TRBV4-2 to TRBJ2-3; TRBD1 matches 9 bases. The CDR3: CASSQDGGQGADTQYF. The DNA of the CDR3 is TGTGCCAGCAGCCAAGACGGGGGACAGGGAGCAGATACGCAGTATTTT.